The present T cell receptor (beta chain) was sequenced within a study of blood T cell repertoires in COVID-19. Background on the study: Samples came from the United States, Italy and Spain, spanning acute and convalescent COVID-19. Sources were T cells, B-cell-depleted T cells, or PBMCs; the material itself was cDNA or gDNA.

Per the authors' pipeline: Using reference gene primer amplification, nucleated cell counts were estimated. TCRdb's table, derived via immunoSEQ multiplex PCR, lists solely in-frame clones and lacks some. The V and J calls and the clone size are those of that table, but D and trimming were determined from the DNA. The sample records about 55,000 clones, over 70% being singletons. Trimming removed 6 bases at V and 4 bases at J, with 13 bases between. The CDR3 loop spans 14 amino acids. The V gene's germline CDR1 is SNHLY and CDR2 FYNNEI. Sequenced input: peripheral blood. The receptor's source is a woman in her sixties or seventies with acute or convalescent COVID-19. This chain connects TRBV2 to TRBJ1-3; no reliable D call. CDR3 sequence: CASRVSSAGNTIYF. The CDR3 region has the DNA TGTGCCAGCAGGGTCAGTTCCGCCGGAAACACCATATATTTT.